These 18 T cell receptor beta chains came from one sample sequenced in a study of T cell changes during pregnancy in multiple sclerosis. This table comes from immunoSEQ multiplex PCR, and its TCRdb copy is limited to in-frame clones, with some not included. The sample lists 43,000 or so clones; 85% to 95% were seen once. The material was peripheral blood, obtained in the third trimester of pregnancy. Every receptor here comes from a female donor with multiple sclerosis, enrolled in a pregnancy study.

This rearrangement joins TRBV27 to TRBJ1-4; D is perhaps TRBD1 (5 bases). The CDR3 length is 16 residues. From germline, CDR1 is MNHEY and CDR2 SMNVEV (reference sequence). Trimming stripped 4 bases from V and 2 bases from J, with 14 bases between. The CDR3 region has the DNA TGTGCCAGCAGTTCCATTAGGTCAGGGACTAATGAAAAACTGTTTTTT. It codes for CASSSIRSGTNEKLFF.

This rearrangement joins TRBV27 to TRBJ2-5; 7 nucleotides align to TRBD2. Germline V CDR1 and CDR2: MNHEY, SMNVEV (reference sequence). The CDR3 has 15 amino acids. V dropped 1 base and J dropped 2; count of bases not matched to a gene: 4. The DNA for the CDR3 is TGTGCCAGCAGTTTATTCGGGAGGCTGCAAGAGACCCAGTACTTC. Protein: CASSLFGRLQETQYF.

This chain uses TRBV7-3 with TRBJ1-1; 7 bases agree with TRBD1. The germline gives CDR1 SGHTA, CDR2 FQGTGA. CDR3 length equals 16 residues. The junction had 11 bases not matched to a gene; V was cut back by 3 bases and J by 4 bases. CDR3 sequence: CASSFGPDRAVTEAFF. The CDR3 DNA reads as TGTGCCAGCAGCTTTGGCCCTGACAGGGCGGTCACTGAAGCTTTCTTT.

The V and J genes are TRBV28 and TRBJ1-5; the D gene is possibly TRBD1 (6 bases). The V end lost 7 bases, the J end lost 2 bases, and 15 bases lay between the germline ends. This CDR3 comprises 15 residues. Looked up from germline, CDR1 is MDHEN and CDR2 is SYDVKM. The CDR3 spells CASTPQGSGNQPQHF. In nucleotides, the CDR3 is TGTGCCAGCACCCCACAGGGATCCGGCAATCAGCCCCAGCATTTT. Filled out from reference TRBV28 and TRBJ1-5, the complete variable domain reads DVKVTQSSRYLVKRTGEKVFLECVQDMDHENMFWYRQDPGLGLRLIYFSYDVKMKEKGDIPEGYSVSREKKERFSLILESASTNQTSMYLCASTPQGSGNQPQHFGDGTRLSIL.

The chain employs TRBV10-3 and TRBJ1-5; 8 nucleotides line up with TRBD1. The CDR3 length is 16 residues. The V gene's germline CDR1 is ENHRY and CDR2 SYGVKD. J lost 4 bases, V lost 5 bases, and 10 bases had no gene match. The CDR3 sequence: CAISSPTGEENQPQHF. CDR3 nucleotide sequence: TGTGCCATCAGTTCCCCGACAGGGGAAGAGAATCAGCCCCAGCATTTT.

This chain's CDR3 is CASSLVKGEQYF. In DNA form, the CDR3 reads TGTGCCAGCAGCTTGGTAAAGGGGGAGCAGTACTTC. The chain has TRBV5-4 and TRBJ2-7; TRBD1 is a possible D gene (5 bases). Germline CDR1 reads SGHNT; CDR2 reads YYREEE (reference sequence). V was cut by 0 bases and J by 7 bases, with 8 bases left in between. This CDR3 comprises 12 residues.

This chain connects TRBV28 to TRBJ2-7; D perhaps matches TRBD2 (6 bases). Trimming pared 5 bases from V and 7 bases from J, leaving 18 bases between. The CDR3 length is 14 residues. Germline CDR1 reads MDHEN; CDR2 reads SYDVKM. The CDR3 loop reads CASSLIATSREQYF. The CDR3 DNA reads as TGTGCCAGCAGTCTAATCGCGACTAGTCGAGAGCAGTACTTC. Drawing the rest from reference TRBV28 and TRBJ2-7, the complete variable domain is DVKVTQSSRYLVKRTGEKVFLECVQDMDHENMFWYRQDPGLGLRLIYFSYDVKMKEKGDIPEGYSVSREKKERFSLILESASTNQTSMYLCASSLIATSREQYFGPGTRLTVT.

The CDR3 sequence is CASSSGTEMNTEAFF. The CDR3 nucleotides read TGTGCCAGCAGCTCAGGGACAGAGATGAACACTGAAGCTTTCTTT. The chain combines TRBV7-9 with TRBJ1-1; 7 nucleotides agree with TRBD1. The CDR3 has 15 residues. Germline V gene lookup returns CDR1 SEHNR and CDR2 FQNEAQ (reference sequence). Trimming took 4 bases from V and 0 from J; bases not matched to a gene: 5. The full variable domain, with the rest looked up from reference TRBV7-9 and TRBJ1-1, is DTGVSQNPRHKITKRGQNVTFRCDPISEHNRLYWYRQTLGQGPEFLTYFQNEAQLEKSRLLSDRFSAERPKGSFSTLEIQRTEQGDSAMYLCASSSGTEMNTEAFFGQGTRLTVV.

This clone was picked up one time. The V gene is TRBV19, the J gene TRBJ2-7, with TRBD1 identical over 8 bases. Germline CDR1 reads LNHDA; CDR2 reads SQIVND (reference sequence). The J segment lost 2 bases and the V segment lost 3 bases, leaving 6 bases of the junction unmatched. There are 15 residues in the CDR3. CDR3 DNA: TGTGCCAGTAGTATCTCAATACAGGGGGCCTACGAGCAGTACTTC. This encodes CASSISIQGAYEQYF.

The J gene is TRBJ2-7, the V gene TRBV27; D may be TRBD2 (6 bases). This CDR3 contains 13 residues. CDR1 and CDR2 (germline): MNHEY, SMNVEV (reference sequence). V lost 4 bases, J lost 2 bases, and 9 bases lay in between. The chain's CDR3 is CASSYRLAYEQYF. The CDR3 bases are TGTGCCAGCAGTTACCGACTAGCCTACGAGCAGTACTTC.

The chain recombines TRBV30 with TRBJ2-7; a weak D match, TRBD1 (5 bases). There are 14 residues in the CDR3. With 0 bases removed from V and 2 bases from J, the gap between germline ends came to 11 bases. Germline loops: CDR1 GTSNPN, CDR2 SVGIG (reference sequence). This chain's CDR3 is CAWSVRSGTYEQYF. CDR3 bases: TGTGCCTGGAGTGTACGGTCAGGGACCTACGAGCAGTACTTC.

V is TRBV12-5 and J is TRBJ1-1; no clear D gene. CDR1 and CDR2 from the germline V gene are LGHNT and FRNRAP. The CDR3 is 15 amino acids. V was pared by 0 bases and J by 1 base, with 9 bases between. The chain's CDR3 is CASGLVSTPNTEAFF. CDR3 DNA: TGTGCTAGTGGTTTGGTATCGACACCGAACACTGAAGCTTTCTTT.

The chain has TRBV4-3 and TRBJ2-1; D call uncertain. From germline, CDR1 is LGHNA and CDR2 YSLEER. Trimming removed 0 bases from V and 0 bases from J, with 12 bases in between. The CDR3 length is 17 residues. The CDR3: CASSQDHRPSSYNEQFF. CDR3 nucleotide sequence: TGCGCCAGCAGCCAAGATCATCGTCCGAGCTCCTACAATGAGCAGTTCTTC.

The gene calls are TRBV2 and TRBJ1-3; 8 positions match TRBD1. This CDR3 has 15 amino acids. Germline V gene lookup returns CDR1 SNHLY and CDR2 FYNNEI. V was clipped by 6 bases and J by 0 bases; unmatched bases: 4. Written as DNA, the CDR3 is TGTGCCAGCAGATCCGGACAGGGCTCTGGAAACACCATATATTTT. Protein product: CASRSGQGSGNTIYF.

The chain couples TRBV19 to TRBJ1-2; 9 positions match TRBD1. The CDR3 contains 13 residues. With V trimmed by 4 bases and J by 8 bases, 5 bases remained unmatched. Germline-derived CDR1 and CDR2 are LNHDA and SQIVND (reference sequence). The CDR3 protein is CASSRTGGLGYTF. The CDR3 nucleotides are TGTGCCAGTAGTAGAACAGGGGGCCTCGGCTACACCTTC.

In DNA form, the CDR3 reads TGTGCCAGCAGCCGGACTGGAACAGCTAGCACAGATACGCAGTATTTT. Translating gives CASSRTGTASTDTQYF. The genes are TRBV9 and TRBJ2-3, with D perhaps TRBD2 (5 bases). Trimming took off 4 bases at V and 0 bases at J, with 15 bases between the two ends. The CDR3 totals 16 residues. Germline CDR1 reads SGDLS; CDR2 reads YYNGEE.

This clone was found once. The rearrangement joins TRBV15 to TRBJ2-5; 11 nucleotides agree with TRBD2. Germline CDR1 reads LNHNV; CDR2 reads YYDKDF (reference sequence). With 0 bases clipped from V and 4 bases from J, the junction kept 1 base outside the gene matches. CDR3 length equals 15 residues. In DNA, the CDR3 is TGTGCCACCAGCAGAGATCTAGCGGGAGGAGAGACCCAGTACTTC. Translated, it gives CATSRDLAGGETQYF.

The chain has TRBV6-5 and TRBJ2-1; 10 nucleotides line up with TRBD1. Looked up from germline, CDR1 is MNHEY and CDR2 is SVGAGI. J lost 9 bases, V lost 6 bases, and 8 bases had no gene match. This CDR3 region has 14 residues. CDR3 amino acids: CASRVDRGDSEQFF. The DNA for the CDR3 is TGTGCCAGCAGAGTGGACAGGGGGGATTCTGAGCAGTTCTTC.